This T cell receptor (beta chain) was sequenced during a study of blood T cell repertoires in COVID-19. The method was immunoSEQ multiplex PCR; TCRdb's version includes in-frame clones alone and lacks a portion of them. The sample shows about 250,000 clones, 85% to 90% of them seen only once. Adults between about 18 and 95 years of age took part from 24 US areas. In germline, CDR1 is SEHNR, CDR2 FQNEAQ (reference sequence). V was trimmed by 3 bases and J by 3 bases, leaving 8 bases between them. CDR3 length equals 14 residues. This rearrangement joins TRBV7-9 to TRBJ1-4, with unresolved D. This clonotype was obtained from a man between 18 and 35 years old who had recovered from COVID-19. The sample comprised PBMCs or T cells enriched from blood (not recorded which). CDR3 nucleotide sequence: TGTGCCAGCAGCTTTTCGGAGGCTAATGAAAAACTGTTTTTT. Encoded protein: CASSFSEANEKLFF.